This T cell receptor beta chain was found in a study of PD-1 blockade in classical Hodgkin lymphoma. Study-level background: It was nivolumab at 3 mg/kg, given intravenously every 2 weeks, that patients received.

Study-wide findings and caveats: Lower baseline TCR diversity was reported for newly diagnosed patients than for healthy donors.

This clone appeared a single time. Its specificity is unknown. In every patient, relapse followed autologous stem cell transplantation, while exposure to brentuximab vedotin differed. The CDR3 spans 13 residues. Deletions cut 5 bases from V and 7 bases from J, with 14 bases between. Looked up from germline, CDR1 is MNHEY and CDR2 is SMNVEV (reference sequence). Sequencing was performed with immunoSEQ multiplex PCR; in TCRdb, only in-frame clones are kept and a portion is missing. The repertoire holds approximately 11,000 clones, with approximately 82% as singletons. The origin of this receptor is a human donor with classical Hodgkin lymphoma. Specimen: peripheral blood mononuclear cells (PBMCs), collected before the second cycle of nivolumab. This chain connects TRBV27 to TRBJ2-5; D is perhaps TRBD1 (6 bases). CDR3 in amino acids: CASSPGQMGTQYF. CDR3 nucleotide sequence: TGTGCCAGCAGTCCAGGACAGATGGGGACCCAGTACTTC.